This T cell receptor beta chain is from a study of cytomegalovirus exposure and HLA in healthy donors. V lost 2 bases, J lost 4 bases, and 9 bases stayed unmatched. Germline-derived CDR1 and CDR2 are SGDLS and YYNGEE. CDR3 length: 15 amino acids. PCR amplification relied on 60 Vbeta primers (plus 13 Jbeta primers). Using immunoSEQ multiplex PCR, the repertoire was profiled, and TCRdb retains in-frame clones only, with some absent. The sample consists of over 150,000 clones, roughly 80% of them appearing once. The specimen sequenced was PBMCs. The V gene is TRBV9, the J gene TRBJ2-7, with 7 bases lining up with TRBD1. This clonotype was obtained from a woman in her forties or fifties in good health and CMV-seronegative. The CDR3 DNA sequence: TGTGCCAGCAGCGTCGCGACCGGGACAGCGTACGAGCAGTACTTC. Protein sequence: CASSVATGTAYEQYF.